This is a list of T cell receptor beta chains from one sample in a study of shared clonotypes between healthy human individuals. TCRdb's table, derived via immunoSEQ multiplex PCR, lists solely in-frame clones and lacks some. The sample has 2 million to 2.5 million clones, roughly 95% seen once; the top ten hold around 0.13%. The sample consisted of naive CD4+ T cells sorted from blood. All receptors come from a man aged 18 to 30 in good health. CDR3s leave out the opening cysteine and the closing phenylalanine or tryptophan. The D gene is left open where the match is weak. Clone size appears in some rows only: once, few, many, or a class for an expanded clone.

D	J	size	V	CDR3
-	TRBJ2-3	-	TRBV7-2	ASSSRHSDTQY
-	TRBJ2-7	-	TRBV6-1	ASRSEDGSYEQY
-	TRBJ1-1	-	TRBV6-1	ASSGNVNTEAF
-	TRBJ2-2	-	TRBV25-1	ASSSGTNTGELF
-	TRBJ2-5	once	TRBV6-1	ASSERRGPETQY
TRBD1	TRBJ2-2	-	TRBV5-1	ASSLGGTGHTGELF
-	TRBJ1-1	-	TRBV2	ASRLESNTEAF
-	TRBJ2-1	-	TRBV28	ASTPSPGTKF
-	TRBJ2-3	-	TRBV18	ASSSDRSDTQY
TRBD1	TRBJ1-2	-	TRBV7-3	ASSLTSPPGQGGNNGYT
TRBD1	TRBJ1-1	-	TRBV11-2	ASSLTGGAGDTEAF
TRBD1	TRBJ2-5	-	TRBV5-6	ASSLPRDRGSQETQY
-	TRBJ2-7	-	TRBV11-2	ASSLNGFEQY
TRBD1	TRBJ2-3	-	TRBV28	ASSGRQGSATQY
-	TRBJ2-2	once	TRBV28	ASSQSRVGIGTGELF
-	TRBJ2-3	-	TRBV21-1	ASFPRTSGSRADTQY
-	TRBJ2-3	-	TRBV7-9	ASSLVSPQY
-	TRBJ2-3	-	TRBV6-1	ASTLGQSTDTQY
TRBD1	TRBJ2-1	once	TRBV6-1	ASNAGTGNNEQF
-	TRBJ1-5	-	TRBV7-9	ASSFGRDQPQH
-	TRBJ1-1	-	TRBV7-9	ASSLVALDTEAF
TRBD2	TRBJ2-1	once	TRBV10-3	ATSGPNNEQF